This is a list of T cell receptor beta chains from one sample in a study of cytomegalovirus exposure and HLA in healthy donors. Method: immunoSEQ multiplex PCR; TCRdb's copy keeps in-frame clones and lacks some. The sample includes 130,000 or so clones, around 85% seen only once; the top ten take about 2.2%. The sample was PBMCs. The receptors shown here come from a woman aged 25 to 39 in good health and CMV-seronegative. Both conserved end residues are part of each CDR3. Fields, in order: V gene, J gene, clone size, D gene, CDR3 DNA, CDR3 protein. A D gene is named only where the DNA matches it firmly. Rows may omit the clone size; those that give it use once, few, many or a size class.

>TRBV5-5|TRBJ1-5|-|-
TGTGCCAGCAGCAAAGACAGGTATCAGCCCCAGCATTTT
CASSKDRYQPQHF
>TRBV5-5|TRBJ1-5|-|TRBD1
TGTGCCAGCAGCTACCGGACAGGGCGGGTAGAGCCCCAGCATTTT
CASSYRTGRVEPQHF
>TRBV9|TRBJ2-2|once|TRBD2
TGTGCCAGCAGCGAGGGGACTAGCGGGGCCAACACCGGGGAGCTGTTTTTT
CASSEGTSGANTGELFF
>TRBV2|TRBJ1-3|once|-
TGTGCCAGCAGTGAACGCGGGGGGCTTGGGAACACCATATATTTT
CASSERGGLGNTIYF
>TRBV5-1|TRBJ1-3|-|-
TGCGCCAGCAGCTCCCTTACTGGAAACACCATATATTTT
CASSSLTGNTIYF
>TRBV6-6|TRBJ2-7|-|TRBD1
TGTGCCAGCAGTTCCCTAGGACAGGGGGCGCGATACGAGCAGTACTTC
CASSSLGQGARYEQYF
>TRBV11-2|TRBJ2-7|medium-sized|-
TGTGCCAGCAGCTCCACCCCGCGAGGAATGGACGAGCAGTACTTC
CASSSTPRGMDEQYF
>TRBV5-1|TRBJ1-3|once|-
TGCGCCAGCAGCTTGGATGCAGAGAGGACTGGAAACACCATATATTTT
CASSLDAERTGNTIYF
>TRBV7-2|TRBJ2-3|-|TRBD2
TGTGCCAGCAGCCTCGGGCGGGGGTCCACAGATACGCAGTATTTT
CASSLGRGSTDTQYF
>TRBV11-2|TRBJ2-7|-|-
TGTGCCAGCAGCCGCGCGCGGGACAGACGCTCCTACGAGCAGTACTTC
CASSRARDRRSYEQYF
>TRBV5-4|TRBJ1-3|-|-
TGTGCCAGCAGCCCAGCAGGGAAATCTGGAAACACCATATATTTT
CASSPAGKSGNTIYF
>TRBV5-1|TRBJ1-5|once|-
TGTGCCAGCAGCTTTAGGGGGCAGCCCCAGCATTTT
CASSFRGQPQHF
>TRBV5-1|TRBJ2-1|-|TRBD2
TGCGCCAGCAGCTTGGGGCTAGCGGGGAGAAATGAGCAGTTCTTC
CASSLGLAGRNEQFF
>TRBV11-2|TRBJ2-1|once|-
TGTGCCAGCAGCTTAGTACGGGGGAGCTCCTACAATGAGCAGTTCTTC
CASSLVRGSSYNEQFF
>TRBV4-3|TRBJ1-1|-|TRBD1
TGCGCCAGCAGCCAAGATTGGACAGGGGACACTGAAGCTTTCTTT
CASSQDWTGDTEAFF
>TRBV21-1|TRBJ2-3|-|-
TGTGCCAGCAGCAAAGGGACTAGCGGGGGAACAGATACGCAGTATTTT
CASSKGTSGGTDTQYF
>TRBV18|TRBJ2-3|-|-
TGTGCCAGCTCACCACTCCTTTCGGGCACAGATACGCAGTATTTT
CASSPLLSGTDTQYF
>TRBV5-1|TRBJ2-1|-|TRBD2
TGCGCCAGCAGCTTGGACGAGCGGGGGGATTACAATGAGCAGTTCTTC
CASSLDERGDYNEQFF
>TRBV5-3|TRBJ2-5|few|-
TGTGCCAGAAGCCCCGCCCCGGAGGAGACCCAGTACTTC
CARSPAPEETQYF
>TRBV7-8|TRBJ2-5|-|TRBD1
TGTGCCAGCAGCCGACAGGGGGCGAGGGAGACCCAGTACTTC
CASSRQGARETQYF
>TRBV5-6|TRBJ1-6|-|TRBD1
TGTGCCAGCAGCCTCCGGGACAGGGGTAATTCACCCCTCCACTTT
CASSLRDRGNSPLHF
>TRBV5-6|TRBJ2-3|-|-
TGTGCCAGCAGGCCGACTGGGAGCACAGATACGCAGTATTTT
CASRPTGSTDTQYF
>TRBV19|TRBJ2-3|-|-
TGTGCCAGTAGTATTGAGAGTGATACGCAGTATTTT
CASSIESDTQYF
>TRBV6-5|TRBJ2-7|once|TRBD1
TGTGCCAGCAAACTCACAGGACAGGGGGCCTACGAGCAGTACTTC
CASKLTGQGAYEQYF
>TRBV5-1|TRBJ2-1|-|TRBD1
TGCGCCAGCAGCCTGGGACAGGGCGATGAGCAGTTCTTC
CASSLGQGDEQFF
>TRBV15|TRBJ1-3|-|-
TGTGCCACCAGCAGAGAGGCGACAGCCTCTGGAAACACCATATATTTT
CATSREATASGNTIYF
>TRBV6-1|TRBJ2-7|once|TRBD2
TGTGCCAGCAGTGAAGACCCTAGCGGGGCCTACGAGCAGTACTTC
CASSEDPSGAYEQYF
>TRBV6-6|TRBJ2-7|-|TRBD2
TGTGCCAGCAGTTACTCGGTGGGCGGGGGGGCCTACGAGCAGTACTTC
CASSYSVGGGAYEQYF
>TRBV5-1|TRBJ1-5|-|TRBD1
TGCGCCAGCAGCCCCGGACAGGCCTCGCCCAATCAGCCCCAGCATTTT
CASSPGQASPNQPQHF
>TRBV5-1|TRBJ1-3|-|-
TGCGCCAGCAGCAGAGACAGTGGAAACACCATATATTTT
CASSRDSGNTIYF
>TRBV18|TRBJ1-3|-|-
TGTGCCAGCTCACCAACAGGGACGAGAAGAAACACCATATATTTT
CASSPTGTRRNTIYF
>TRBV15|TRBJ2-3|-|-
TGTGCCACCAGCAGAGATAGGAGGACCGGTGCAGATACGCAGTATTTT
CATSRDRRTGADTQYF
>TRBV4-3|TRBJ1-2|-|-
TGCGCCAGCAGCCAAGACGCGGGAGAGGCAAGTTTTGGCTACACCTTC
CASSQDAGEASFGYTF
>TRBV7-2|TRBJ2-3|-|TRBD1
TGTGCCAGCAGCTTAGTTCGGTCGACAGGGCTCTTAGATACGCAGTATTTT
CASSLVRSTGLLDTQYF
>TRBV7-8|TRBJ2-1|-|TRBD1
TGTGCCAGCAGCTTAGCCGGGACAGGGGGCTTTGAGCAGTTCTTC
CASSLAGTGGFEQFF
>TRBV20-1|TRBJ1-2|-|-
TGCAGTGCTAGATCGGTCTATGGCTACACCTTC
CSARSVYGYTF
>TRBV29-1|TRBJ2-7|-|TRBD1
TGCAGCATTGTCAGGGGGTCCGAGCAGTACTTC
CSIVRGSEQYF
>TRBV20-1|TRBJ2-7|once|TRBD1
TGCAGTGCTTCGGGGACAGCCGAGCAGTACTTC
CSASGTAEQYF
>TRBV18|TRBJ2-7|-|-
TGTGCCAGCTCCCCCACGGCCTACGAGCAGTACTTC
CASSPTAYEQYF
>TRBV30|TRBJ1-1|-|TRBD1
TGTGCCTGGAGCACCGGACAGGGGAACACTGAAGCTTTCTTT
CAWSTGQGNTEAFF
>TRBV14|TRBJ2-5|-|TRBD1
TGTGCCAGCAGCCAAGATTATACAGGGGGCCGGAGGGAGACCCAGTACTTC
CASSQDYTGGRRETQYF
>TRBV5-6|TRBJ1-2|-|TRBD1
TGTGCCAGCAGCTTGTTAGGGACAGGGGGCTCTGGTGGCTACACCTTC
CASSLLGTGGSGGYTF
>TRBV18|TRBJ1-5|-|-
TGTGCCAGCTCACCGTTTGGCAAGAATCAGCCCCAGCATTTT
CASSPFGKNQPQHF